This T cell receptor (beta chain) was identified during a study of vaccination effects on CD4 cells after COVID-19. Pools of viral peptides were used by the ViraFEST assay to expand antigen-specific CD4+ T cells ahead of sequencing. At the end of approximately 10 days of culture, CD4+ T cells were isolated. Previously uninfected by SARS-CoV-2, the vaccine recipients also showed negative nucleocapsid antibodies. IL-2 at 9.5 to 10 IU/ml and peptides at 8 to 10 ug/ml were added to cultured PBMC, approximately 2 million per well. Concerning this clone itself: The antigen remains undetermined.

Assay: immunoSEQ multiplex PCR; the TCRdb copy retains only in-frame clones and omits some. The sample holds tens of thousands of clones; 60% to 85% are singletons and the top ten take 12%. CDR1 is SGHDT and CDR2 is YYEEEE in the germline V gene. The V gene lost 1 base and the J gene lost 2 bases, with 9 bases spanning the gap. There are 14 residues in the CDR3. This chain links TRBV5-6 with TRBJ1-2; TRBD1 is a possible D gene (5 bases). The material was CD4+ T cells from PBMCs cultured with HCoV-OC43 spike peptides, obtained before COVID-19 vaccination. Subset indicated: HCoV-OC43 spike overlapping peptide pool stimulation. This sequence originates from a human donor who received a COVID-19 vaccine. CDR3: CASSLKDINYGYTF. The CDR3 DNA reads as TGTGCCAGCAGCTTGAAGGACATAAACTATGGCTACACCTTC.